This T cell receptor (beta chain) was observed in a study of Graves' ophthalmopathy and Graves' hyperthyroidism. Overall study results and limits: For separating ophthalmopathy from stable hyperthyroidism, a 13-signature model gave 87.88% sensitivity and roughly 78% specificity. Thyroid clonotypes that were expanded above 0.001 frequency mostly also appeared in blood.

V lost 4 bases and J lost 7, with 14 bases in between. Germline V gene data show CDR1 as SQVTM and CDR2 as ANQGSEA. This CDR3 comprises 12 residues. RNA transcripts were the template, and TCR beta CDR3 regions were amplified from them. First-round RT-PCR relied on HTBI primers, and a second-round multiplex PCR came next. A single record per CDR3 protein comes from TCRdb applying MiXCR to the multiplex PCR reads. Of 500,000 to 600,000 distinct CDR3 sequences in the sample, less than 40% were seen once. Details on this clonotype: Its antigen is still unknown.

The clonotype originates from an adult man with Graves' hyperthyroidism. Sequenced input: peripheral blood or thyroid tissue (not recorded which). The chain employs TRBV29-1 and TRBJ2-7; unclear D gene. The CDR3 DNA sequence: TGCAGCGTTGTACCCGTGACCGGGGAGCAGTACTTC. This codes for CSVVPVTGEQYF.